The rows below give T cell receptor beta chains drawn from one sample of a study of control samples from healthy donors and cancer patients. Some clones are missing from TCRdb's copy, which holds only in-frame ones; the method was immunoSEQ multiplex PCR. The table shows some 120,000 clones, with approximately 94% occurring only once. The sequenced material came from blood. Every receptor here comes from a man aged 25 to 45 in good health. The CDR3 runs from the conserved cysteine through the conserved F or W. The order of the fields is J gene, clone size, V gene, D gene, CDR3 DNA, CDR3 protein. D genes are given only for firm matches. Clone size appears in some rows only: once, few, many, or a class for an expanded clone.

j_call: TRBJ1-1; clone_size: NA; v_call: TRBV11-2; d_call: NA; cdr3_nt: TGTGCCAGCAGCCAAGGGGCAGGATCAGTACGGGGAGCTTTCTTT; cdr3_aa: CASSQGAGSVRGAFF
j_call: TRBJ2-3; clone_size: NA; v_call: TRBV6-5; d_call: NA; cdr3_nt: TGTGCCAGCAGTCGCCGACCCACAGATACGCAGTATTTT; cdr3_aa: CASSRRPTDTQYF
j_call: TRBJ1-1; clone_size: once; v_call: TRBV27; d_call: NA; cdr3_nt: TGTGCCAGCAGTTTAGGCCAGGTGAACACTGAAGCTTTCTTT; cdr3_aa: CASSLGQVNTEAFF
j_call: TRBJ2-3; clone_size: NA; v_call: TRBV19; d_call: NA; cdr3_nt: TGTGCCAGTAGTCTCAGTGGCCCAGATACGCAGTATTTT; cdr3_aa: CASSLSGPDTQYF
j_call: TRBJ1-2; clone_size: NA; v_call: TRBV28; d_call: NA; cdr3_nt: TGTGCCAGCAGTTCCCCGGGACTGCCGGGCTATGGCTACACCTTC; cdr3_aa: CASSSPGLPGYGYTF
j_call: TRBJ1-2; clone_size: once; v_call: TRBV7-9; d_call: TRBD1; cdr3_nt: TGTGCCAGCAGCTCGAGACAGGGAGCCTTTAACTATGGCTACACCTTC; cdr3_aa: CASSSRQGAFNYGYTF
j_call: TRBJ1-1; clone_size: NA; v_call: TRBV6-5; d_call: TRBD1; cdr3_nt: TGTGCCAGCAGGACAGGGGCAACTGAAGCTTTCTTT; cdr3_aa: CASRTGATEAFF
j_call: TRBJ2-7; clone_size: NA; v_call: TRBV6-5; d_call: TRBD2; cdr3_nt: TGTGCCAGCAGTTACTCGACTAGCGGTACCTACGAGCAGTACTTC; cdr3_aa: CASSYSTSGTYEQYF
j_call: TRBJ2-2; clone_size: NA; v_call: TRBV19; d_call: NA; cdr3_nt: TGTGCCAGTAGTGTTGACCGGGGAGAGCTGTTTTTT; cdr3_aa: CASSVDRGELFF
j_call: TRBJ2-2; clone_size: once; v_call: TRBV5-1; d_call: NA; cdr3_nt: TGCGCCAGCAAAGTGGACGCCGGGGAGCTGTTTTTT; cdr3_aa: CASKVDAGELFF
j_call: TRBJ1-1; clone_size: NA; v_call: TRBV7-2; d_call: NA; cdr3_nt: TGTGCCAGCAGCTCCCGATGGGGGGGAGTGAACACTGAAGCTTTCTTT; cdr3_aa: CASSSRWGGVNTEAFF
j_call: TRBJ2-1; clone_size: once; v_call: TRBV25-1; d_call: NA; cdr3_nt: TGTGCCAGCAGTAGGCAGACAGCCAACAATGAGCAGTTCTTC; cdr3_aa: CASSRQTANNEQFF
j_call: TRBJ2-7; clone_size: few; v_call: TRBV6-1; d_call: NA; cdr3_nt: TGTGCCAGCAGTGAAAGGGCGGATCCATCCTACGAGCAGTACTTC; cdr3_aa: CASSERADPSYEQYF
j_call: TRBJ1-6; clone_size: NA; v_call: TRBV30; d_call: TRBD1; cdr3_nt: TGTGCCTTCCTATCGGGAGGGGGCAATTCACCCCTCCACTTT; cdr3_aa: CAFLSGGGNSPLHF
j_call: TRBJ2-3; clone_size: NA; v_call: TRBV18; d_call: TRBD1; cdr3_nt: TGTGCCAGCTCATTAACAGGGGGGACAGATACGCAGTATTTT; cdr3_aa: CASSLTGGTDTQYF
j_call: TRBJ1-5; clone_size: NA; v_call: TRBV29-1; d_call: NA; cdr3_nt: TGCAGCGTTGATGGGCAGGGCCCCAATCAGCCCCAGCATTTT; cdr3_aa: CSVDGQGPNQPQHF
j_call: TRBJ1-6; clone_size: NA; v_call: TRBV2; d_call: NA; cdr3_nt: TGTGCCAGCAAGAAGGAGTCCTATAATTCACCCCTCCACTTT; cdr3_aa: CASKKESYNSPLHF
j_call: TRBJ2-1; clone_size: NA; v_call: TRBV5-6; d_call: NA; cdr3_nt: TGTGCCAGCAGGCGAACTACTAATGAGCAGTTCTTC; cdr3_aa: CASRRTTNEQFF
j_call: TRBJ1-2; clone_size: NA; v_call: TRBV10-1; d_call: NA; cdr3_nt: TGCGCCAGCAGTCTCCTGGGCTCTATTAACTATGGCTACACCTTC; cdr3_aa: CASSLLGSINYGYTF
j_call: TRBJ2-1; clone_size: NA; v_call: TRBV10-2; d_call: TRBD2; cdr3_nt: TGCGCCAGCCGGTTTGGACTAGTGTGGGGGAATGAGCAGTTCTTC; cdr3_aa: CASRFGLVWGNEQFF
j_call: TRBJ2-7; clone_size: NA; v_call: TRBV7-9; d_call: NA; cdr3_nt: TGTGCCAGCAGCTCAACCGACAGGACGCTCTATTACGAGCAGTACTTC; cdr3_aa: CASSSTDRTLYYEQYF
j_call: TRBJ2-1; clone_size: NA; v_call: TRBV18; d_call: NA; cdr3_nt: TGTGCCAGCTCACCCTTGGGCAGGGCAACTGAGCAGTTCTTC; cdr3_aa: CASSPLGRATEQFF
j_call: TRBJ2-7; clone_size: NA; v_call: TRBV10-3; d_call: NA; cdr3_nt: TGTGCCATCAGTGAGTCGACTGGGAGAGAGCAGTACTTC; cdr3_aa: CAISESTGREQYF
j_call: TRBJ2-2; clone_size: NA; v_call: TRBV2; d_call: TRBD1; cdr3_nt: TGTGCCAGCGGGGGCAGGGGGCTTACCGGGGAGCTGTTTTTT; cdr3_aa: CASGGRGLTGELFF